The 28 T cell receptor beta chains below come from one sample, sequenced in a study of blood T cell repertoires in COVID-19. Measured with immunoSEQ multiplex PCR; TCRdb has only the in-frame clones, and not every one. This sample has about 440,000 clones, with 70% to 90% found just once. The sequencing input was PBMCs or T cells enriched from blood (not recorded which). Source of these receptors: a woman aged 18-35 years with acute COVID-19.

CDR3 region: CASIPPVLGVRTDTQYF. CDR3 DNA sequence: TGTGCCAGCATCCCCCCAGTTCTGGGTGTGAGGACAGATACGCAGTATTTT. The genes are TRBV7-9 and TRBJ2-3; D remains ambiguous. There are 17 residues in the CDR3. V was clipped by 7 bases and J by 3 bases, with 23 bases between them. Germline V gives CDR1 SEHNR, CDR2 FQNEAQ (reference sequence).

The chain combines TRBV11-2 with TRBJ2-1; TRBD2 matches 7 bases. Germline values: CDR1 SGHAT, CDR2 FQNNGV. The CDR3 is made up of 15 amino acids. The junction had 6 bases not matched to a gene; V was cut back by 0 bases and J by 7 bases. The CDR3 DNA is TGTGCCAGCAGCTTAGATCGGGCTAGCGGTAATGAGCAGTTCTTC. It is translated as CASSLDRASGNEQFF.

The J gene is TRBJ2-2, the V gene TRBV5-1, with 12 nucleotides matching TRBD2. The ends lost 4 bases at V and 1 base at J; junction bases unmatched: 2. The CDR3 runs 16 residues. Germline assignment: CDR1 SGHRS and CDR2 YFSETQ. The CDR3 bases are TGCGCCAGCAGCCAACTAGCGGGGGGGAACACCGGGGAGCTGTTTTTT. This encodes CASSQLAGGNTGELFF.

The chain joins TRBV5-1 to TRBJ2-7; 8 bases fit TRBD2. The length of the CDR3 is 15 residues. The V gene end was trimmed by 4 bases and the J gene end by 4 bases; junction bases not matched to a gene: 10. Looked up from germline, CDR1 is SGHRS and CDR2 is YFSETQ. DNA of the CDR3: TGCGCCAGCAGCCCGGGACTAGTATATGTTTACGAGCAGTACTTC. It codes for CASSPGLVYVYEQYF.

The chain uses TRBV21-1 and TRBJ2-1; the D segment call TRBD2 is taken from the table without a DNA check. TRBV21-1 corresponds to a pseudogene. The CDR3 sequence is 16 residues long. In DNA, the CDR3 is TGTGCCAGCAGCAAAGTAAAACTAGCGGGTACTAATGAGCAGTTCTTC. Translated: CASSKVKLAGTNEQFF.

The chain's CDR3 is CASSVESDTGNTIYF. The CDR3 nucleotides read TGTGCCAGCAGCGTAGAGTCAGACACTGGAAACACCATATATTTT. This chain uses TRBV9 with TRBJ1-3; D remains ambiguous. Trimming took 0 bases from V and 2 from J, leaving 9 bases between them. This CDR3 contains 15 residues. Germline CDR1 SGDLS, CDR2 YYNGEE.

The rearrangement joins TRBV25-1 to TRBJ2-7; D is ambiguous. V lost 3 bases to trimming and J lost 3 bases, with 6 bases between them. CDR3 length equals 12 residues. Germline CDR1 reads MGHDK; CDR2 reads SYGVNS. The CDR3 nucleotides read TGTGCCAGCAGTGACACTATCTACGAGCAGTACTTC. Protein product: CASSDTIYEQYF.

The chain carries TRBV12-3 or TRBV12-4 and TRBJ1-1; TRBD1 agrees at 9 bases. The V gene end was trimmed by 6 bases and the J gene end by 10 bases; junction bases not matched to a gene: 9. This CDR3 spans 13 amino acids. This CDR3 reads CASSPGQGTGAFF. The CDR3 DNA reads TGTGCCAGCAGCCCGGGACAGGGTACCGGAGCTTTCTTT.

The rearrangement links TRBV24-1 to TRBJ1-2; D is unclear. Germline V gene data show CDR1 as KGHDR and CDR2 as SFDVKD. The CDR3 is 11 residues long. The germline V and J ends were trimmed by 4 bases and 8 bases, with 7 bases remaining between them. CDR3 in amino acids: CATSDSVGYTF. The DNA of the CDR3 is TGTGCCACCAGTGACTCGGTGGGCTACACCTTC.

V usage is TRBV27 and J usage is TRBJ2-1; D may be TRBD2 (7 bases). V lost 2 bases, J lost 3 bases, and 23 bases lay in between. The CDR3 extends over 19 amino acids. CDR1 and CDR2 from the germline V gene are MNHEY and SMNVEV (reference sequence). In nucleotides, the CDR3 is TGTGCCAGCAGTTTAAATGGGGGCTTACGGCGGGAGATCTACAATGAGCAGTTCTTC. It is translated as CASSLNGGLRREIYNEQFF.

The rearrangement joins TRBV19 to TRBJ2-7; tentative D call: TRBD1 (5 bases). Germline CDR1 and CDR2: LNHDA and SQIVND (reference sequence). This CDR3 comprises 12 residues. Trimming shortened V by 4 bases and J by 5 bases, and 9 bases separated the two germline ends. The CDR3 coding sequence is TGTGCCAGTAGTACAGGGATCCACGAGCAGTACTTC. Protein sequence: CASSTGIHEQYF.

The chain uses TRBV30 and TRBJ1-2; 10 positions agree with TRBD1. V lost 2 bases and J lost 1; bases outside the gene matches: 7. Germline V CDR1 and CDR2: GTSNPN, SVGIG (reference sequence). The CDR3 extends over 16 amino acids. The CDR3 region has the DNA TGTGCCTGGAGTAGTGGGACAGGGGTTATTAACTATGGCTACACCTTC. Translation gives CAWSSGTGVINYGYTF.

This rearrangement joins TRBV19 to TRBJ2-7, with 9 bases aligning to TRBD1. Germline CDR1 LNHDA, CDR2 SQIVND (reference sequence). With V trimmed by 2 bases and J by 1 base, 3 bases remained unmatched. The length of the CDR3 is 15 residues. The CDR3 bases are TGTGCCAGTAGTATACGGGACAGGGATTCCTACGAGCAGTACTTC. This translates into CASSIRDRDSYEQYF.

J is TRBJ1-1 and V is TRBV5-4, with 7 nucleotides matching TRBD1. Unmatched junction bases numbered 5, after V lost 1 base and J lost 8 bases. The germline gives CDR1 SGHNT, CDR2 YYREEE (reference sequence). The CDR3 has 13 amino acids. In DNA, the CDR3 is TGTGCCAGCAGCTTGAGGGGGCGCTCGGAAGCTTTCTTT. Amino acid sequence: CASSLRGRSEAFF.

The V gene is TRBV5-4, the J gene TRBJ1-2, with D unresolved. From germline, CDR1 is SGHNT and CDR2 YYREEE (reference sequence). The CDR3 sequence is 14 residues long. V was pared by 4 bases and J by 6 bases, with 16 bases between. The CDR3 here is CASSPPTPGDGYTF. CDR3 nucleotide sequence: TGTGCCAGCAGCCCCCCGACACCCGGCGATGGCTACACCTTC.

The chain has TRBV11-3 and TRBJ2-7; D remains ambiguous. Looked up from germline, CDR1 is SGHNT and CDR2 is YENEEA. With 1 base removed from V and 6 bases from J, the gap between germline ends came to 16 bases. This CDR3 region has 15 residues. The CDR3 DNA follows: TGTGCCAGCAGCTTAGGGTTGGGTCCTACGGGCGAGCAGTACTTC. Protein: CASSLGLGPTGEQYF.

This clone was counted at least ten times. This chain uses TRBV7-3 with TRBJ1-1, with 7 bases matching TRBD1. V shed 3 bases, J shed 3 bases, and the junction held 4 bases outside the gene matches. Germline CDR1 is SGHTA and CDR2 is FQGTGA. This CDR3 spans 14 amino acids. CDR3 region: CASSLTGLDTEAFF. The CDR3 DNA reads as TGTGCCAGCAGCTTGACAGGGTTGGACACTGAAGCTTTCTTT.

V is TRBV6-5 and J is TRBJ1-6, with 7 nucleotides matching TRBD1. Germline loops: CDR1 MNHEY, CDR2 SVGAGI. After removal of 2 bases from V and 7 bases from J, the junction contained 5 bases not matched to a gene. This CDR3 contains 15 residues. CDR3 coding DNA: TGTGCCAGCAGTTACGACAGGGTCCGGAATTCACCCCTCCACTTT. Its translation is CASSYDRVRNSPLHF.

In DNA, the CDR3 is TGTGCCAGCAGTGGACAGATTAGCAATCAGCCCCAGCATTTT. It translates to CASSGQISNQPQHF. The chain employs TRBV2 and TRBJ1-5; D possibly corresponds to TRBD1 (5 bases). The CDR3 sequence is 14 residues long. The V and J ends lost 4 bases and 0 bases respectively, with 7 bases between them. The germline V gene has CDR1 SNHLY and CDR2 FYNNEI. The complete variable domain, with remaining parts taken from reference TRBV2 and TRBJ1-5, reads EPEVTQTPSHQVTQMGQEVILRCVPISNHLYFYWYRQILGQKVEFLVSFYNNEISEKSEIFDDQFSVERPDGSNFTLKIRSTKLEDSAMYFCASSGQISNQPQHFGDGTRLSIL.

The rearrangement joins TRBV19 to TRBJ1-5; D remains unclear. V was pared by 3 bases and J by 10 bases, with 10 bases between. This CDR3 is 12 amino acids long. Germline V CDR1 and CDR2: LNHDA, SQIVND (reference sequence). The CDR3 spells CASSIPPSPQHF. DNA for the CDR3: TGTGCCAGTAGTATCCCCCCCTCCCCCCAGCATTTT.

This clone was observed a few times. The V and J genes are TRBV29-1 and TRBJ1-2; D gene unclear. The CDR3 consists of 10 residues. With 4 bases removed from V and 6 bases from J, the gap between germline ends came to 6 bases. The germline V gene has CDR1 SQVTM and CDR2 ANQGSEA. This chain's CDR3 is CSVVEHGYTF. The CDR3 DNA reads as TGCAGCGTTGTGGAGCATGGCTACACCTTC.

The chain recombines TRBV2 with TRBJ2-6; 8 nucleotides match TRBD1. This CDR3 is 17 amino acids long. CDR1 is SNHLY and CDR2 is FYNNEI in the germline V gene. V shed 3 bases and J 0 bases; nucleotides not matched to a gene: 4. Here the CDR3 reads CASSDQGAISGANVLTF. CDR3 bases: TGTGCCAGCAGTGATCAGGGGGCAATCTCTGGGGCCAACGTCCTGACTTTC.

This clone appeared once. The V and J genes are TRBV7-9 and TRBJ1-2, with D perhaps matching TRBD1 (6 bases). This CDR3 contains 13 residues. V was cut by 1 base and J by 7 bases, with 10 bases left in between. The V gene's germline CDR1 is SEHNR and CDR2 FQNEAQ (reference sequence). The CDR3 DNA sequence: TGTGCCAGCAGCTTAGACAGGGACCGTGGCTACACCTTC. It encodes CASSLDRDRGYTF.

This clone was observed a few times. This rearrangement joins TRBV19 to TRBJ1-2; 7 bases are shared with TRBD1. This CDR3 contains 15 residues. With 7 bases clipped from V and 4 bases from J, the junction kept 12 bases outside the gene matches. Germline V gene lookup returns CDR1 LNHDA and CDR2 SQIVND (reference sequence). CDR3 bases: TGTGCCAGTACCGGAGGGCAAGGGGGCCTCTATGGCTACACCTTC. Translation: CASTGGQGGLYGYTF.

This chain joins TRBV27 and TRBJ1-4, with 9 positions matching TRBD1. The CDR3 is 14 amino acids. The germline V gene encodes CDR1 MNHEY and CDR2 SMNVEV (reference sequence). V shed 6 bases, J shed 5 bases, and the junction held 4 bases outside the gene matches. The CDR3: CASRKQGANEKLFF. CDR3 in DNA: TGTGCCAGCAGGAAACAGGGGGCCAATGAAAAACTGTTTTTT.

This chain links TRBV15 with TRBJ2-2, with D maybe TRBD1 (5 bases). Between the trimmed V and J ends, which lost 3 bases and 0 bases, there was a span of 11 bases. This CDR3 is built from 16 residues. Germline loops: CDR1 LNHNV, CDR2 YYDKDF (reference sequence). In DNA form, the CDR3 reads TGTGCCACCAGCAGTCTCCGGACACCGAACACCGGGGAGCTGTTTTTT. The encoded protein is CATSSLRTPNTGELFF.

The chain links TRBV20-1 to TRBJ1-2, with D tentatively TRBD1 (6 bases). This CDR3 contains 12 residues. Trimming cost V 3 bases and J 5 bases, with 10 bases left between them. Germline CDR1 reads DFQATT; CDR2 reads SNEGSKA (reference sequence). The CDR3 sequence: CSASRQGYGYTF. The CDR3 DNA is TGCAGTGCTAGTCGGCAGGGGTATGGCTACACCTTC.

V usage is TRBV9 and J usage is TRBJ2-3; no definite D call. The ends were cut back, 0 bases at V and 2 bases at J, with 10 bases in the middle. The CDR3 is 15 residues long. Per the germline V gene, CDR1 is SGDLS and CDR2 is YYNGEE. CDR3 in amino acids: CASSVGGEFTDTQYF. The CDR3 bases are TGTGCCAGCAGCGTAGGAGGAGAATTCACAGATACGCAGTATTTT.